This T cell receptor beta chain was identified during a study of blood T cell repertoires in COVID-19. TCRdb keeps only in-frame clones here, not all; method: immunoSEQ multiplex PCR. In the table there are some 250,000 clones, around 86% of which are singletons. The V and J ends lost 2 bases and 5 bases, in that order; junction bases with no gene match: 4. CDR3 length: 14 amino acids. The germline V gene has CDR1 SGDLS and CDR2 YYNGEE. The source of this sequence is a woman between 25 and 40 years old who had recovered from COVID-19. The V and J genes are TRBV9 and TRBJ2-5; TRBD1 matches at 9 bases. The specimen sequenced was peripheral blood. The chain's CDR3 is CASSVSGTGETQYF. CDR3 DNA: TGTGCCAGCAGCGTTTCCGGGACAGGGGAGACCCAGTACTTC.